This T cell receptor beta chain comes out of a study of cytomegalovirus exposure and HLA in healthy donors. Primers: 60 Vbeta forward and 13 Jbeta reverse. Sequencing used immunoSEQ multiplex PCR; TCRdb keeps in-frame clones, though not all of them. The sample yields tens of thousands of clones, 7.5% to 8.5% seen once. This clone occurred a few times. CDR3 length: 16 amino acids. The V end was cut by 9 bases, the J end by 1 base, with 16 bases between. CDR1 is SEHNR, CDR2 FQNEAQ, per germline (reference sequence). The chain combines TRBV7-9 with TRBJ1-6, with D unclear. This clonotype was obtained from a man aged 45-65 years in good health and CMV-seronegative. The material sequenced was PBMCs. Here the CDR3 DNA reads TGTGCCAGAGGACTCCGCCAAGGGTCCTATAATTCACCCCTCCACTTT. Translating it yields CARGLRQGSYNSPLHF.